One and the same sample provided the 3 T cell receptor beta chains below, sequenced in a study of blood T cell repertoires in COVID-19. Some clones are missing from TCRdb's copy, which holds only in-frame ones; the method was immunoSEQ multiplex PCR. The data hold about 200,000 clones, with about 90% observed a single time. The material sequenced was peripheral blood. Receptor source: a man between 18 and 35 years old with active or convalescent COVID-19.

V gene TRBV5-5 combines with J gene TRBJ1-3; no clear D gene. Germline values: CDR1 SGHKS, CDR2 YYEKEE (reference sequence). The germline V and J ends were trimmed by 8 bases and 3 bases, with 21 bases remaining between them. This CDR3 region has 16 residues. The CDR3 nucleotides are TGTGCCAGTCCCCGGACCGCCGGGGTTTTTGGAAACACCATATATTTT. It yields the protein CASPRTAGVFGNTIYF.

The rearrangement uses TRBV2 and TRBJ1-5, with 7 nucleotides matching TRBD1. V lost 6 bases, J lost 1 base, and 3 bases stayed unmatched. The CDR3 length is 14 residues. Germline CDR1 SNHLY, CDR2 FYNNEI. The CDR3: CASSSQGSNQPQHF. The DNA for the CDR3 is TGTGCCAGCAGCTCACAGGGGAGCAATCAGCCCCAGCATTTT.

This chain links TRBV5-1 with TRBJ2-2, with TRBD1 as a possible D gene (6 bases). The V and J ends lost 3 bases and 4 bases respectively, with 10 bases between them. The CDR3 covers 14 residues. From germline, CDR1 is SGHRS and CDR2 YFSETQ. The CDR3 DNA reads TGCGCCAGCAGCTCCCCAGGGGTCACCGGGGAGCTGTTTTTT. Translating gives CASSSPGVTGELFF. The whole variable domain, filled in from reference TRBV5-1 and TRBJ2-2, reads KAGVTQTPRYLIKTRGQQVTLSCSPISGHRSVSWYQQTPGQGLQFLFEYFSETQRNKGNFPGRFSGRQFSNSRSEMNVSTLELGDSALYLCASSSPGVTGELFFGEGSRLTVL.